These 15 T cell receptor beta chains were sequenced from one sample in a study of T cell repertoires in cytomegalovirus infection. From the reads, TCRdb called clonotypes with MiXCR, one entry per CDR3 protein. The sample carries about 830,000 distinct CDR3 sequences, approximately 30% recorded once. Their specific antigens are unknown. This specimen consisted of cultured CD8+ T cells from PBMCs, obtained from culture after CMV antigen stimulation. The receptors were sampled from a human donor in good health (CMV status not recorded). Some clones in this sample may be carry-over from other donors' samples.

V is TRBV5-1 and J is TRBJ2-7, with D possibly being TRBD1 or TRBD2 (5 bases each). Per germline, CDR1 SGHRS and CDR2 YFSETQ. This CDR3 region has 14 residues. The CDR3 region has the DNA TGTGCCAGCAGCTTAGGGGACGGATCCTACGAGCAGTACGTC. Encoded protein: CASSLGDGSYEQYV.

The chain combines TRBV12-3 or TRBV12-4 with TRBJ2-3; 10 nucleotides agree with TRBD2. CDR3 length equals 14 residues. With 3 bases clipped from V and 7 bases from J, the junction kept 4 bases outside the gene matches. The CDR3 nucleotides are TGTGCCAGCAGTTTTTTAGCGGGGGGTTATACGCAGTATTTT. Its protein product is CASSFLAGGYTQYF.

The chain employs TRBV12-3 or TRBV12-4 and TRBJ1-5; D may be TRBD1 (6 bases). V gave up 3 bases and J gave up 5 bases, with 8 bases separating them. The CDR3 totals 13 residues. DNA for the CDR3: TGTGCCAGCAGTTTTGAGGGGGATCAGCCCCAGCATTTT. Encoded protein: CASSFEGDQPQHF.

On this clonotype: One junction end disagrees with the germline gene, perhaps due to a read error. The CDR3 protein is CASTWTSGYTDRQYF. DNA of the CDR3: TGTGCCAGCACCTGGACTAGCGGATACACAGATAGGCAGTATTTT. V usage is TRBV6-6 and J usage is TRBJ2-3, with TRBD2 matching 10 bases. Germline CDR1 reads MNHNY; CDR2 reads SVGAGI (reference sequence). This CDR3 has 15 residues.

The J gene is TRBJ1-2, the V gene TRBV7-9; TRBD1 might be the D (6 bases). Germline V gene lookup returns CDR1 SEHNR and CDR2 FQNEAQ (reference sequence). The CDR3 spans 20 residues. Trimming cost V 3 bases and J 1 base, with 27 bases left between them. CDR3 nucleotide sequence: TGTGCCAGCAGCTTTTTTGGGCAGGGGACGTATCGGCTCGGTAACTATGGCTACACCTTC. Translated: CASSFFGQGTYRLGNYGYTF.

The chain carries TRBV12-3 or TRBV12-4 and TRBJ1-6; D not resolved. The CDR3 consists of 13 residues. Trimming took off 6 bases at V and 7 bases at J, with 10 bases between the two ends. The CDR3 is CASRPRSNSPLHF. Here the CDR3 DNA reads TGTGCCAGCAGACCTCGATCGAATTCACCCCTCCACTTT.

This clonotype was recorded a few times. V gene TRBV28 combines with J gene TRBJ2-7; D could derive from TRBD1 or TRBD2 (6 bases each). Per germline, CDR1 MDHEN and CDR2 SYDVKM. The CDR3 runs to 14 residues. Trimming left V 3 bases short and J 3 bases short, with 12 bases between. The CDR3 loop reads CASSLGAEGYEQYV. The CDR3 region has the DNA TGTGCCAGCAGTTTGGGGGCGGAGGGCTACGAGCAGTACGTC.

About this clonotype: The final CDR3 position lacks the conserved phenylalanine or tryptophan, pointing to a likely read error. The genes are TRBV2 and TRBJ2-7; unclear D gene. The CDR3 sequence is 16 residues long. The germline V gene has CDR1 SNHLY and CDR2 FYNNEI. CDR3 DNA: TGTGCCAGCAGTGAAGAGTTAGGAGCCTACTCCTCCGAGCAGTACATC. Its translation is CASSEELGAYSSEQYI.

This clonotype was detected ten times or more. The chain couples TRBV7-9 to TRBJ2-2; D is perhaps TRBD2 (5 bases). The germline V gene encodes CDR1 SEHNR and CDR2 FQNEAQ (reference sequence). The CDR3 spans 14 residues. Trimming cost V 2 bases and J 4 bases, with 8 bases left between them. The DNA of the CDR3 is TGTGCCAGCAGCTTACCGGACTCCACCGGGGAGCTGTTTTTT. Translated, it gives CASSLPDSTGELFF.

Only a few counts were recorded for this clonotype. This chain connects TRBV7-6 to TRBJ1-1; TRBD1 might be the D (6 bases). The CDR3 length is 13 residues. V lost 1 base and J 7 bases, leaving 10 bases between the germline ends. Germline CDR1 SGHVS, CDR2 FNYEAQ. The CDR3 spells CASSLGQALEAFF. The CDR3 region has the DNA TGTGCCAGCAGCTTAGGACAGGCCCTTGAAGCTTTCTTT.

This clonotype was recorded a few times. The chain employs TRBV12-3 or TRBV12-4 and TRBJ2-1, with 9 bases lining up with TRBD2. This CDR3 has 14 residues. The J segment lost 8 bases and the V segment lost 6 bases, leaving 8 bases of the junction unmatched. CDR3 nucleotides: TGTGCCAGCAGGCTAGCGGGGTCTGGGGATGAGCAGTTCTTC. Translated: CASRLAGSGDEQFF.

This clonotype came up many times. J is TRBJ1-1 and V is TRBV7-6; a possible D gene is TRBD1 (6 bases). Germline V gene data show CDR1 as SGHVS and CDR2 as FNYEAQ. The germline V and J ends were trimmed by 6 bases and 3 bases, with 11 bases remaining between them. This CDR3 has 13 residues. CDR3 sequence reads: CASRTPGDTEAFF. The CDR3, as DNA: TGTGCCAGCAGGACACCAGGGGACACTGAAGCTTTCTTT.

This clonotype showed up just once. This rearrangement joins TRBV4-1 to TRBJ1-6; D remains unclear. This CDR3 region has 15 residues. The germline V and J ends were trimmed by 0 bases and 9 bases, with 12 bases remaining between them. In germline, CDR1 is MGHRA, CDR2 YSYEKL. The DNA of the CDR3 is TGCGCCAGCAGCCAAGACCCGGGTCCAGCTTCACCCCTCCACTTT. This gives the protein CASSQDPGPASPLHF.

This clonotype has just a few counts. The CDR3 sequence is CSARTDSYEQYV. The CDR3 coding sequence is TGCAGTGCTAGAACGGACTCCTACGAGCAGTACGTC. J is TRBJ2-7 and V is TRBV20-1; D not resolved. Trimming cost V 2 bases and J 0 bases, with 5 bases left between them. Germline V gene lookup returns CDR1 DFQATT and CDR2 SNEGSKA (reference sequence). The CDR3 sequence is 12 residues long.

This clonotype was recorded once. V usage is TRBV9 and J usage is TRBJ1-1; 9 positions match TRBD1. Germline-derived CDR1 and CDR2 are SGDLS and YYNGEE. V dropped 3 bases and J dropped 7; count of bases not matched to a gene: 16. CDR3 length: 17 amino acids. The chain's CDR3 is CASSGTGTGRQRDEAFF. DNA of the CDR3: TGTGCCAGCAGCGGAACCGGGACAGGGCGCCAAAGGGATGAAGCTTTCTTT.